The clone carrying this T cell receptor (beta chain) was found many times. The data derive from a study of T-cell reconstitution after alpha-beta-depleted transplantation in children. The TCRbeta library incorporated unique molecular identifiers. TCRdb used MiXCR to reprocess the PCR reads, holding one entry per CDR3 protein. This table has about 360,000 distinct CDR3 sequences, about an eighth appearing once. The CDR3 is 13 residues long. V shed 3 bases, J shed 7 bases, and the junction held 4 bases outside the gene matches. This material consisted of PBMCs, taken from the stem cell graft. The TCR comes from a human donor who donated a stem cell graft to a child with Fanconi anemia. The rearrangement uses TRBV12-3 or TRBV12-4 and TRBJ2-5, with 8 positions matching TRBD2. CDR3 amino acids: CASSFGGALTQYF. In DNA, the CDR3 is TGTGCCAGCAGTTTCGGGGGGGCCTTGACCCAGTACTTC.